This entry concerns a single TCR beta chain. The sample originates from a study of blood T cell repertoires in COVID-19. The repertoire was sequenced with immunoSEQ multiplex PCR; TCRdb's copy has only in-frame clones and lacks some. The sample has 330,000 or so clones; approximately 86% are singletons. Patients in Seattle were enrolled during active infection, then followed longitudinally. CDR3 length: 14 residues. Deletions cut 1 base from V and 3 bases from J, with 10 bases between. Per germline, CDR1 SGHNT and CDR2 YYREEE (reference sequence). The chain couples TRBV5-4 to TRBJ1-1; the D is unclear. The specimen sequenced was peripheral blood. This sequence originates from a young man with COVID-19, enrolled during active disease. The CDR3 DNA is TGTGCCAGCAGCTTGAGGACCGGGGACACTGAAGCTTTCTTT. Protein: CASSLRTGDTEAFF.